Shown below are 5 T cell receptor beta chains from a single sample sequenced in a study of blood T cells in healthy people across ages. Then a second PCR, running about 6 to 12 cycles, was carried out with a sample-barcoded 5' primer and a J-beta primer mix. MiXCR, applied by TCRdb to the 5' RACE reads, yields one record per CDR3 protein. The table records some 1,500,000 distinct CDR3 sequences, 42% of them present only once. The specimen sequenced was blood. The receptors here all came from a woman aged 18-29 years in good health.

The gene calls are TRBV6-5 and TRBJ2-1; D is possibly TRBD1 (5 bases). The germline CDR1 and CDR2 sequences are MNHEY and SVGAGI. This CDR3 region has 13 residues. V lost 5 bases, J lost 7 bases, and 12 bases lay in between. The CDR3: CASSPAQGNEQFF. As DNA, the CDR3 is TGTGCCAGCAGTCCCGCGCAGGGTAATGAGCAGTTCTTC.

The sample holds many counts of this clonotype. J is TRBJ2-7 and V is TRBV9; 7 nucleotides match TRBD2. The CDR3 has 16 residues. Losses at the gene ends were 0 bases for V and 0 bases for J; bases not matched to a gene: 6. The V gene's germline CDR1 is SGDLS and CDR2 YYNGEE. The CDR3 region is CASSVGEGGFSYEQYF. The CDR3 DNA reads TGTGCCAGCAGCGTAGGAGAGGGAGGGTTCTCCTACGAGCAGTACTTC.

The V gene is TRBV6-4, the J gene TRBJ2-5, with D tentatively TRBD1 (6 bases). Germline V gene data show CDR1 as MRHNA and CDR2 as SNTAGT. The germline V and J ends were trimmed by 6 bases and 5 bases, with 13 bases remaining between them. The CDR3 covers 13 residues. The CDR3 is CASSAKTGETQYF. The CDR3 DNA is TGTGCCAGCAGCGCAAAAACAGGGGAGACCCAGTACTTC.

The rearrangement links TRBV7-2 to TRBJ2-5; 11 bases fit TRBD2. The ends lost 5 bases at V and 13 bases at J; junction bases unmatched: 12. The CDR3 is 14 amino acids. Germline V gives CDR1 SGHTA, CDR2 FQGNSA. CDR3 in DNA: TGTGCCAGCAGCCACCCTACTAGCGGGAGTGTTCGGTACTTC. Translated: CASSHPTSGSVRYF.

The rearrangement joins TRBV6-1 to TRBJ1-2; 12 bases fit TRBD1. Germline V gene sequence: CDR1 MNHNS, CDR2 SASEGT. CDR3 length equals 17 residues. The V and J ends lost 6 bases and 3 bases, in that order; junction bases with no gene match: 11. CDR3 amino acids: CASSSLGQGANYYGYTF. CDR3 coding DNA: TGTGCCAGCAGCTCCCTGGGACAGGGGGCGAACTACTATGGCTACACCTTC.